This entry describes one TCR beta chain. This clonotype was observed at least ten times. Its antigen is still unknown. Base quality data are lacking; no much larger clone is found one base away. V is pruned by 5 bases and J by 7 bases, leaving 15 bases of the junction without a gene match. The CDR3 goes from the cysteine to the phenylalanine over 17 residues. Just the 51-base CDR3 DNA is kept, in frame starting at base 1. CDR1 and CDR2 are drawn from the germline V gene: MDHEN, SYDVKM. The lymph node samples were taken from the axillary draining lymph nodes of breast cancer patients. This record comes from a study of breast tumors, draining lymph nodes, adjacent tissues listed by TCRdb under 2016. For context, the study as a whole: Breast cancer patients provided tumor, adjacent nontumor tissue and axillary lymph nodes, and the study compared the TCR beta repertoires across these three sources. In human breast cancer, the study set out to evaluate how tumor, surrounding tissue and draining lymph node repertoires relate to one another and whether T cells may move between these sites. The paper's findings and limits, for the study overall: The data were considered consistent with most tumor T cells being derived from the lymph node and subsequently expanding within tumor tissue. Tumor and nontumor tissue repertoires were found to be significantly more similar in luminal-like than in basal-like breast cancer. Tumors showed preferential V and J gene usage, and their T-cell repertoire diversity fell below that of lymph nodes yet above that of nontumor tissue. Rather than being directly demonstrated, the conclusion that tumor T cells originate in lymph nodes was presented as consistent with a hypothesis.

Instrument used: Illumina HiSeq 2000. TCR beta chain libraries were generated through multiplex PCR amplification. High-throughput sequencing was used to analyze the amplified TCR beta chain products. Clones were called with MiXCR by TCRdb after fastp trimmed the public reads at Q25, and only in-frame beta chains were retained. Every entry covers one CDR3 protein and lists the most common genes and DNA from its rows. The sample has some 150,000 distinct CDR3 sequences on record, roughly a third of them singletons. The ten largest clones represent around 4% of the sample. The origin of this receptor is a female donor with breast cancer. Some clones in this sample may be carry-over from other donors' samples. This receptor chain uses TRBV28 and TRBJ2-1; 9 bases in the junction line up with TRBD1. The sequenced material came from axillary lymph node tissue. In nucleotide form, the sequence is TGTGCCAGCAGTCCGTCCGGGACAGGGCGCAAAAGGAATGAGCAGTTCTTC. Its translation reads: CASSPSGTGRKRNEQFF.